These 31 T cell receptor beta chains came from one sample sequenced in a study of Ad26.COV2.S vaccination and SARS-CoV-2 variants. Only in-frame clones appear in the TCRdb table, and some are missing; sequencing was by immunoSEQ multiplex PCR. Here the sample spans about 500,000 clones, approximately 90% being singletons. Regarding treatment: about 20 received Ad26.COV2.S at low or high dose, single or two shots; 5 received placebo; per-sample allocation not given. The samples date from day 63 after the first vaccine or placebo injection. The source was peripheral blood, collected in a trial of Ad26.COV2.S vaccine versus placebo. Source of these receptors: a person between 18 and 65 years old who received the Ad26.COV2.S COVID-19 vaccine or a placebo.

The J gene is TRBJ1-1, the V gene TRBV28; the D is unclear. Germline V lookup: CDR1 MDHEN, CDR2 SYDVKM. This CDR3 is 16 amino acids long. The ends were cut back, 3 bases at V and 5 bases at J, with 19 bases in the middle. The CDR3 sequence: CASSFVQALKETEAFF. The CDR3 DNA reads TGTGCCAGCAGTTTCGTCCAGGCTCTTAAGGAGACTGAAGCTTTCTTT.

The chain recombines TRBV28 with TRBJ2-7; the D gene is possibly TRBD2 (6 bases). Germline V lookup: CDR1 MDHEN, CDR2 SYDVKM. V lost 6 bases and J 0 bases, leaving 9 bases between the germline ends. There are 13 residues in the CDR3. CDR3 sequence (DNA): TGTGCCAGCAGCCGGGACTTCTCCTACGAGCAGTACTTC. It translates to CASSRDFSYEQYF.

The CDR3 loop is CASSIDLGEGSYNEQFF. The CDR3 DNA reads TGTGCCAGTAGTATAGATCTGGGGGAGGGCTCCTACAATGAGCAGTTCTTC. The chain is built from TRBV19 and TRBJ2-1; 7 bases match TRBD2. This CDR3 region has 17 residues. Trimming cost V 0 bases and J 0 bases; bases outside gene matches: 5. Germline loops: CDR1 LNHDA, CDR2 SQIVND (reference sequence).

J is TRBJ1-2 and V is TRBV6-2 or TRBV6-3; 7 bases fit TRBD1. The CDR3 length is 16 residues. Germline trimming cut 2 bases from V and 7 bases from J; bases unmatched to any gene: 13. CDR1 and CDR2 from the germline V gene are MNHEY and SVGEGT. The CDR3 bases are TGTGCCAGCAGTTACGAGGAGGGGGCGTCACGATCTGGCTACACCTTC. Translated: CASSYEEGASRSGYTF.

As DNA, the CDR3 is TGTGCCAGCAGCCAACCACCTAGCGGGAGGCAGACCCAGTACTTC. Amino acids: CASSQPPSGRQTQYF. J is TRBJ2-5 and V is TRBV11-2; 11 nucleotides agree with TRBD2. Germline CDR1 reads SGHAT; CDR2 reads FQNNGV. CDR3 length equals 15 residues. V lost 5 bases to trimming and J lost 6 bases; unmatched junction nucleotides: 8.

The V and J genes are TRBV27 and TRBJ2-2; 7 bases fit TRBD2. The junction had 5 bases not matched to a gene; V was cut back by 1 base and J by 6 bases. The germline V gene encodes CDR1 MNHEY and CDR2 SMNVEV (reference sequence). The CDR3 extends over 15 amino acids. CDR3 in DNA: TGTGCCAGCAGTTTATTGGCGGGAGCTTCCGGGGAGCTGTTTTTT. Translation: CASSLLAGASGELFF.

This chain links TRBV4-3 with TRBJ2-1, with 7 bases fitting TRBD1. J gave up 5 bases and V 4 bases, and 5 bases lay outside the gene matches. CDR1 and CDR2 (germline): LGHNA, YSLEER. The CDR3 length is 14 residues. This CDR3 reads CASSRDRGDNEQFF. The CDR3 coding sequence is TGCGCCAGCAGCCGGGACAGAGGGGACAATGAGCAGTTCTTC.

The rearrangement uses TRBV3-1 (or the pseudogene TRBV3-2) and TRBJ2-5, with 9 bases matching TRBD1. CDR1 is LGHDT and CDR2 is YNNKEL in the germline V gene (reference sequence). CDR3 size: 15 residues. Losses at the gene ends were 2 bases for V and 5 bases for J; bases not matched to a gene: 6. CDR3 bases: TGTGCCAGCAGCCAAACTACAGGGGGCGGGGAGACCCAGTACTTC. It specifies CASSQTTGGGETQYF.

This sequence joins TRBV6-2 or TRBV6-3 and TRBJ2-1; the D call may be TRBD1 or TRBD2 (6 bases each). This CDR3 comprises 14 residues. Germline CDR1 is MNHEY and CDR2 is SVGEGT. Trimming removed 6 bases from V and 12 bases from J, with 21 bases in between. The CDR3 loop is CASSPVRSGAGQFF. As DNA, the CDR3 is TGTGCCAGCAGCCCGGTCCGGTCGGGGGCGGGGCAGTTCTTC.

This chain joins TRBV19 and TRBJ1-5; D gene unclear. CDR3 length: 13 amino acids. The germline gives CDR1 LNHDA, CDR2 SQIVND (reference sequence). Trimming took off 4 bases at V and 5 bases at J, with 9 bases between the two ends. The CDR3 loop reads CASSKTADQPQHF. In nucleotides, the CDR3 is TGTGCCAGTAGTAAAACAGCAGATCAGCCCCAGCATTTT.

The rearrangement joins TRBV23-1 to TRBJ1-1; 12 positions agree with TRBD1. TRBV23-1 is an ORF, and what it does is uncertain. This CDR3 is 18 amino acids long. V gave up 0 bases and J gave up 2 bases; unmatched junction bases: 7. The CDR3 DNA reads as TGCGCCAGCAGTCAATCCCCCGTGGGACAGGGGGCCAACACTGAAGCTTTCTTT. This translates into CASSQSPVGQGANTEAFF.

This rearrangement joins TRBV9 to TRBJ2-1; TRBD1 agrees at 8 bases. The CDR3 runs 14 residues. V lost 3 bases to trimming and J lost 4 bases; unmatched junction nucleotides: 3. In germline, CDR1 is SGDLS, CDR2 YYNGEE. The CDR3 DNA is TGTGCCAGCAGCGGACAGGGGACGTACAATGAGCAGTTCTTC. Amino acids: CASSGQGTYNEQFF. Supplemented by reference TRBV9 and TRBJ2-1, the full variable domain reads DSGVTQTPKHLITATGQRVTLRCSPRSGDLSVYWYQQSLDQGLQFLIQYYNGEERAKGNILERFSAQQFPDLHSELNLSSLELGDSALYFCASSGQGTYNEQFFGPGTRLTVL.

In this sample, this clone turned up a few times. This sequence joins TRBV19 and TRBJ2-1; 8 bases map to TRBD1. The J segment lost 9 bases and the V segment lost 4 bases, leaving 5 bases of the junction unmatched. CDR3 length: 13 amino acids. Germline CDR1 and CDR2: LNHDA and SQIVND (reference sequence). As DNA, the CDR3 is TGTGCCAGTAGTAGACAGGGGAATGGTGAGCAGTTCTTC. Its protein product is CASSRQGNGEQFF.

On this clone itself: This CDR3 is also generated by other DNA sequences in the sample. The gene calls are TRBV6-2 or TRBV6-3 and TRBJ1-2, with unresolved D. V lost 3 bases to trimming and J lost 4 bases, with 6 bases between them. In germline, CDR1 is MNHEY, CDR2 SVGEGT. The CDR3 sequence is 12 residues long. In DNA, the CDR3 is TGTGCCAGCAGTTATGGAGGCTATGGCTACACCTTC. This translates into CASSYGGYGYTF.

The CDR3 DNA reads as TGTGCCAGTAGTTCCCAGGTAGCTGAAAAACTGTTTTTT. Its protein product is CASSSQVAEKLFF. The V call is TRBV19, the J call TRBJ1-4; D is unresolved. V lost 5 bases and J 7 bases, leaving 11 bases between the germline ends. The CDR3 totals 13 residues. The germline V gene has CDR1 LNHDA and CDR2 SQIVND (reference sequence). The whole variable domain, filled in from reference TRBV19 and TRBJ1-4, reads DGGITQSPKYLFRKEGQNVTLSCEQNLNHDAMYWYRQDPGQGLRLIYYSQIVNDFQKGDIAEGYSVSREKKESFPLTVTSAQKNPTAFYLCASSSQVAEKLFFGSGTQLSVL.

This rearrangement joins TRBV7-2 to TRBJ2-5; TRBD2 agrees at 12 bases. Germline CDR1 and CDR2: SGHTA and FQGNSA. This CDR3 contains 16 residues. The V segment lost 1 base and the J segment 5 bases; nucleotides outside the gene matches: 5. In DNA, the CDR3 is TGTGCCAGCAGCTTAGTCCTAGCGGGGGGGCGGGAGACCCAGTACTTC. Protein product: CASSLVLAGGRETQYF.

This clone was recorded only once. The rearrangement uses TRBV27 and TRBJ1-1, with TRBD1 identical over 8 bases. The CDR3 sequence is 13 residues long. After removal of 5 bases from V and 4 bases from J, the junction contained 3 bases not matched to a gene. CDR1 MNHEY and CDR2 SMNVEV come from the germline V gene (reference sequence). The CDR3 coding sequence is TGTGCCAGCAGTCGCAGGGGGCCCACTGAAGCTTTCTTT. Its protein is CASSRRGPTEAFF.

The V and J genes are TRBV6-5 and TRBJ1-1; D gene ambiguous. The CDR3 length is 16 residues. Germline assignment: CDR1 MNHEY and CDR2 SVGAGI. The V and J ends lost 0 bases and 0 bases respectively, with 11 bases between them. The CDR3 sequence is CASSYSNQAMNTEAFF. CDR3 nucleotides: TGTGCCAGCAGTTACTCGAATCAGGCGATGAACACTGAAGCTTTCTTT.

Comments on this clone: The sample has other DNA sequences that encode this CDR3 too. The chain carries TRBV9 and TRBJ1-1; weak D call: TRBD1 (5 bases). Germline V gene data show CDR1 as SGDLS and CDR2 as YYNGEE. CDR3 length: 14 residues. V was pared by 1 base and J by 1 base, with 8 bases between. The CDR3 is CASSVSGGNTEAFF. CDR3 nucleotides: TGTGCCAGCAGCGTATCGGGGGGGAACACTGAAGCTTTCTTT.

The rearrangement links TRBV2 to TRBJ2-5, with D unresolved. The germline gives CDR1 SNHLY, CDR2 FYNNEI. V was clipped by 8 bases and J by 1 base, with 8 bases between them. The CDR3 covers 12 residues. CDR3 in DNA: TGTGCCAGCGCTTTGCTCCAAGAGACCCAGTACTTC. This sequence encodes CASALLQETQYF.

The chain uses TRBV7-8 and TRBJ1-6; 8 bases line up with TRBD1. After removal of 3 bases from V and 8 bases from J, the junction contained 6 bases not matched to a gene. The CDR3 is 15 residues long. Per the germline V gene, CDR1 is SGHVS and CDR2 is FQNEAQ. CDR3 sequence: CASSLGQAAHSPLHF. CDR3 nucleotides: TGTGCCAGCAGCTTGGGACAGGCCGCACATTCACCCCTCCACTTT.

V usage is TRBV19 and J usage is TRBJ2-7, with D possibly being TRBD2 (6 bases). V was pared by 6 bases and J by 7 bases, with 22 bases between. CDR3 length: 15 residues. From germline, CDR1 is LNHDA and CDR2 SQIVND (reference sequence). DNA for the CDR3: TGTGCCAGTAGCTCCGGTAGATCGGGGGTGGGGGAGCAGTACTTC. This sequence encodes CASSSGRSGVGEQYF.

The rearrangement links TRBV6-5 to TRBJ2-7; 11 bases fit TRBD2. CDR3 size: 16 residues. Germline V gives CDR1 MNHEY, CDR2 SVGAGI. V trimming: 2 bases; J trimming: 5 bases; junction bases outside the gene matches: 8. The CDR3 DNA sequence: TGTGCCAGCAGTTACGCCGGACTAGCGGGTGGAGACGAGCAGTACTTC. It encodes CASSYAGLAGGDEQYF.

V usage is TRBV19 and J usage is TRBJ1-2; TRBD1 aligns across 7 bases. This CDR3 is 14 amino acids long. CDR1 and CDR2 (germline): LNHDA, SQIVND (reference sequence). The V and J ends lost 5 bases and 8 bases, in that order; junction bases with no gene match: 11. CDR3 nucleotide sequence: TGTGCCAGTAGTTTTCGAGACAGGGTGAACGGCTACACCTTC. Protein: CASSFRDRVNGYTF.

The rearrangement joins TRBV4-2 to TRBJ2-2; D possibly corresponds to TRBD2 (5 bases). Trimming stripped 3 bases from V and 2 bases from J, with 10 bases between. The CDR3 has 15 amino acids. The V gene's germline CDR1 is LGHNA and CDR2 YNFKEQ. CDR3 sequence reads: CASSQGELNTGELFF. CDR3 sequence (DNA): TGTGCCAGCAGCCAGGGAGAGCTAAACACCGGGGAGCTGTTTTTT.

This clone was counted a few times. This chain connects TRBV11-2 to TRBJ2-7; D is ambiguous. There are 13 residues in the CDR3. V gave up 0 bases and J gave up 2 bases, with 5 bases separating them. Per the germline V gene, CDR1 is SGHAT and CDR2 is FQNNGV. The CDR3 reads CASSLDPPYEQYF. The DNA of the CDR3 is TGTGCCAGCAGCTTAGACCCGCCCTACGAGCAGTACTTC.

Comment on this clone: The sample has other DNA sequences that encode this CDR3 too. The chain uses TRBV28 and TRBJ1-5; 8 bases agree with TRBD1. Germline assignment: CDR1 MDHEN and CDR2 SYDVKM. CDR3 length: 14 amino acids. J gave up 1 base and V 5 bases, and 1 base lay outside the gene matches. The CDR3 coding sequence is TGTGCCAGCAGTAGGGACAGGAGCAATCAGCCCCAGCATTTT. Translating gives CASSRDRSNQPQHF.

The J gene is TRBJ2-1, the V gene TRBV4-1; weak D call: TRBD1 (6 bases). Per germline, CDR1 MGHRA and CDR2 YSYEKL. Trimming shortened V by 4 bases and J by 3 bases, and 10 bases separated the two germline ends. The CDR3 consists of 14 residues. Written as DNA, the CDR3 is TGCGCCAGCAGCCTAGGGGGTTACTACAATGAGCAGTTCTTC. It encodes CASSLGGYYNEQFF.

This clone has just one count. The chain has TRBV10-2 and TRBJ2-3; 13 bases align to TRBD2. The V and J ends lost 6 bases and 7 bases, in that order; junction bases with no gene match: 4. Germline loops: CDR1 WSHSY, CDR2 SAAADI. The CDR3 is made up of 14 amino acids. The CDR3 bases are TGCGCCAGCAGGGGACTAGCGGGAAGGTATACGCAGTATTTT. Its protein product is CASRGLAGRYTQYF.

This clone was seen only a few times. Here the CDR3 reads CASSDRLAGVGEQYF. In DNA form, the CDR3 reads TGTGCCAGCAGTGATAGACTAGCGGGAGTGGGCGAGCAGTACTTC. The V gene is TRBV6-1, the J gene TRBJ2-7; 12 nucleotides line up with TRBD2. This CDR3 is built from 15 residues. V gave up 3 bases and J gave up 6 bases; unmatched junction bases: 6. Germline-derived CDR1 and CDR2 are MNHNS and SASEGT.

The V gene is TRBV5-5, the J gene TRBJ2-5; 7 bases match TRBD2. J gave up 2 bases and V 1 base, and 8 bases lay outside the gene matches. CDR3 length equals 16 residues. Looked up from germline, CDR1 is SGHKS and CDR2 is YYEKEE (reference sequence). The CDR3: CASSLREGNAQETQYF. The DNA of the CDR3 is TGTGCCAGCAGCTTGAGGGAGGGAAACGCACAAGAGACCCAGTACTTC.